This T cell receptor beta chain is drawn from a study of early T cells in non-severe SARS-CoV-2 infection. Study as a whole: Alpha and beta chains were unpaired, from unsorted whole-blood bulk RNA.

CDR1 and CDR2 (germline): ENHRY, SYGVKD. Trimming pared 0 bases from V and 1 base from J, leaving 7 bases between. CDR3 length: 14 residues. TCRdb redid the calling of the 5' RACE reads with MiXCR, one entry per CDR3 protein. Found here are 65,000 to 95,000 distinct CDR3 sequences, 14% to 15% of them singletons; the top ten hold over 9.5%. Sequenced input: whole blood. V gene TRBV10-3 combines with J gene TRBJ2-7; the D is unclear. This clonotype was obtained from an adult who was a healthcare worker with PCR-confirmed SARS-CoV-2 infection or an uninfected control (not recorded which). CDR3 sequence (DNA): TGTGCCATCAGTGAGTCGGGCCAATCCTACGAGCAGTACTTC. Translation gives CAISESGQSYEQYF.